This T cell receptor (beta chain) was recorded in a study of regulatory T cells in long-lasting Graves disease. Study findings and constraints: TRBV28, TRBJ1-2 and TRBJ2-5 emerged as the favored segments in persistent disease.

Of note for this clonotype: Its cognate antigen is unknown.

Library construction for TCR beta used iRepertoire HTBI primers and Arm-PCR of CDR3 regions. TCRdb fed the multiplex PCR reads into MiXCR, producing one record per CDR3 protein. The sample holds a few hundred thousand distinct CDR3 sequences, roughly 23% seen once. Sample time point: persistent/refractory GD, antithyroid drugs over 5 years with positive TRAb. Making the TCR library involved RNA that had been extracted from PBMCs. The ends lost 4 bases at V and 0 bases at J; junction bases unmatched: 7. The CDR3 extends over 16 amino acids. From germline, CDR1 is MDHEN and CDR2 SYDVKM. Source: peripheral blood mononuclear cells (PBMCs), taken when the disease was refractory, from a patient treated with antithyroid drugs. The receptor's source is a woman in her 40s with Graves disease. The gene calls are TRBV28 and TRBJ1-1, with 8 bases identical to TRBD1. The CDR3 region has the DNA TGTGCCAGCAGTTCCGGACAGGGTGGGGTGAACACTGAAGCTTTCTTT. Translating it yields CASSSGQGGVNTEAFF.